What follows describes a single T cell receptor (beta chain). Which antigen it targets is not known. One base away there is no much larger clone; base qualities are not given. The immunoSEQ Assay, a bias-controlled multiplex PCR, was used to amplify TCRbeta CDR3 regions from genomic DNA. The paper's processing steps were these. The number of nucleated cells in each sample was estimated from the amplification of reference gene primers within the assay. To quantify the absolute abundance of each unique TCRbeta CDR3 rearrangement, sequence reads were collapsed and filtered. Productive Simpson clonality was computed per sample as the square root of Simpson's diversity index over productive rearrangements. Drawn from immuneACCESS, this table holds only the in-frame rearrangements with V and J called that TCRdb kept. Clones are partly lost; checked studies trace under half to an unresolved V gene and leave the rest unexplained. The DNA was the basis for D and trimming; V, J and clone size are from that table. This sample lists 200,000 or so clones; 70% to 90% were detected once. Together, the top ten hold approximately 5.9% of the sample.

These data are taken from a study of blood T cell repertoires in COVID-19 (dated by TCRdb to 2020 to 2022). As for the study more broadly: The collaborator samples originated in the United States, Italy and Spain and spanned the acute and convalescent phases of COVID-19. A freely available public database, intended as a resource for researchers studying the immune response to SARS-CoV-2, is where the repertoires were released. The prospective study material was composed of cDNA or gDNA derived from T cells, B-cell-depleted T cells, or PBMCs. The samples were drawn from two sources: the first 160 participants of the ongoing ImmuneRACE study, and 1,200 or so subjects contributed by 6 global collaborators. Where HLA class I and class II types were available, the types were taken from metadata supplied by the sample provider, not from assay-based typing. A de-identified subject ID, COVID-19 status, age in years and sex were almost always included in the sample metadata. Subjects who had been exposed to COVID-19, were actively infected with it, or had recovered from it provided the deeply sampled blood TCRbeta repertoires that made up the dataset. Overall study outcomes, separate from this receptor: The amount of clinical and demographic metadata varied by source and participant and was provided uncurated.

Inclusive of the bounding cysteine and phenylalanine, the CDR3 is 15 residues long. This entry keeps only the CDR3 DNA: 45 bases, framed from base 1. CDR1 is given as SEHNR and CDR2 as FQNEAQ, both from the germline V gene (reference sequence). V is pruned by 7 bases and J by 4 bases, leaving 9 bases of the junction without a gene match. Collaborating institutions collected whole blood in K2EDTA tubes following their own protocols. For TCRbeta analysis, collaborator samples were shipped as frozen whole blood, as isolated PBMCs, or as DNA extracted from either sample type. The receptor's source is an elderly man with acute or convalescent COVID-19. Sequencing input: peripheral blood. The sequence is built from TRBV7-9 and TRBJ2-1; 8 of the junction bases match TRBD2. The sequenced DNA is TGTGCCAGCACCCCTACTAGCGGCGAATACAATGAGCAGTTCTTC. It translates as CASTPTSGEYNEQFF.